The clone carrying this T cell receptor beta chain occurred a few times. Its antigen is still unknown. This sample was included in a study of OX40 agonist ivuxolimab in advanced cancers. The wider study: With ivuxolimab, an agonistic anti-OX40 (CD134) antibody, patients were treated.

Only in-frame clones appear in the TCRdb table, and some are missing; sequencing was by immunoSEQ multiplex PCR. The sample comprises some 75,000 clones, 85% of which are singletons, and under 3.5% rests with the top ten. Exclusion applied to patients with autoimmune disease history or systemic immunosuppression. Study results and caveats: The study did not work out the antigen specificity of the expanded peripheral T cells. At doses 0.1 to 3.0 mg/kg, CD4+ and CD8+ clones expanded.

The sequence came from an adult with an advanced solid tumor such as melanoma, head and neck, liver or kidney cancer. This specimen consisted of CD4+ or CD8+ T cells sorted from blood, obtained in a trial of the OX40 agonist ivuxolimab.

CDR3 sequence reads: CASSQDSSSTSRDDEQFF. CDR3 sequence (DNA): TGTGCCAGCAGCCAAGATTCCTCTAGCACCTCCAGAGACGATGAGCAGTTCTTC. V is TRBV14 and J is TRBJ2-1; a weak D match, TRBD2 (5 bases). CDR3 size: 18 residues. Germline assignment: CDR1 SGHDN and CDR2 FVKESK. The V gene lost 0 bases and the J gene lost 8 bases, with 23 bases spanning the gap. The full variable domain, completed using reference TRBV14 and TRBJ2-1, is EAGVTQFPSHSVIEKGQTVTLRCDPISGHDNLYWYRRVMGKEIKFLLHFVKESKQDESGMPNNRFLAERTGGTYSTLKVQPAELEDSGVYFCASSQDSSSTSRDDEQFFGPGTRLTVL.